This T cell receptor (beta chain) was sequenced during a study of blood T cell repertoires in COVID-19. Data came from immunoSEQ multiplex PCR; TCRdb stores just in-frame clones and leaves some out. The sample has about 200,000 clones; around 83% are singletons. The TCR comes from a woman aged 50 to 65 with COVID-19, enrolled during active disease. Source material: peripheral blood.

CDR3 region: CASSGSGGSPPTDTQYF. The CDR3 bases are TGCGCCAGCAGTGGGAGCGGGGGCTCCCCACCGACAGATACGCAGTATTTT. V and J are TRBV10-1 and TRBJ2-3, with 8 bases lining up with TRBD2. This CDR3 has 17 residues. CDR1 WNHNN and CDR2 SYGVQD come from the germline V gene (reference sequence). The V gene end was trimmed by 4 bases and the J gene end by 3 bases; junction bases not matched to a gene: 12.